A single T cell receptor (beta chain) is shown here with its context. Its recognized antigen is unknown. Base qualities are not provided; no much larger clone lies one nucleotide away. The data derive from a study of T-cell reconstitution after alpha-beta-depleted transplantation in children (dated by TCRdb to about 2016). As for the study more broadly: Using TCR repertoire profiling, the study followed T-cell immune reconstitution in a quantitative way in children after TCRalphabeta/CD19-depleted allogeneic hematopoietic cell transplantation. Overall results and qualifications from the work: Over the following months the frequencies of hyperexpanded clones went down, and after one year T-cell counts and TCRbeta diversity were mostly credited to newly produced T cells. In some patients, the high TCRbeta diversity seen at day 60 was put down to recipient T cells and intrathymic progenitors that had survived conditioning. Apparently early alphabetaT-cell count recovery about two months after transplant reportedly relied on only several hundred rapidly expanded clones derived from non-depleted graft cells.

Based on the germline V gene, the CDR1 and CDR2 sequences are SGHDT and YYEEEE. V gives up 2 bases and J gives up 4 bases, and the segment between their germline ends measures 10 bases. From its cysteine to its phenylalanine, the CDR3 spans 13 amino acids. Here the CDR3 DNA is all that survives: 39 bases in frame from base 1. Sample treatment or condition, as interpreted from the label and publication: allogeneic hematopoietic cell transplantation with graft depleted of TCRalphabeta T cells and CD19 B cells. The children who served as transplant recipients had been given grafts of TCRalphabeta/CD19-depleted allogeneic hematopoietic cells. Library preparation employed PCR. The sequencer was an Illumina HiSeq 2500. TCR libraries were prepared with molecular barcoding, using unique molecular identifiers to normalize TCRbeta repertoire quantification. Starting from the raw public reads, TCRdb applied fastp trimming at Q25, assembled clones with MiXCR and retained in-frame beta chains. CDR3 protein sequences are deduplicated, and each keeps its most common genes and DNA. This sample is represented by 700,000 to 950,000 distinct CDR3 sequences; about 15% of them were singletons. The top ten constitute around 5% of the sample.

The sequence is built from TRBV5-6 and TRBJ2-7; TRBD2 is a weak D gene call, 5 bases matching. This TCR was recovered from a male patient younger than 18 who had a stem cell transplant for acute lymphoblastic leukemia, so the T cells may come from the graft donor. The source material was PBMCs, mostly from graft donor cells, sampled 360 days after TCRalphabeta/CD19-depleted stem cell transplant. The CDR3 has the sequence CASSFEGRYEQYF. In nucleotide form, the sequence is TGTGCCAGCAGCTTCGAGGGCCGGTACGAGCAGTACTTC.